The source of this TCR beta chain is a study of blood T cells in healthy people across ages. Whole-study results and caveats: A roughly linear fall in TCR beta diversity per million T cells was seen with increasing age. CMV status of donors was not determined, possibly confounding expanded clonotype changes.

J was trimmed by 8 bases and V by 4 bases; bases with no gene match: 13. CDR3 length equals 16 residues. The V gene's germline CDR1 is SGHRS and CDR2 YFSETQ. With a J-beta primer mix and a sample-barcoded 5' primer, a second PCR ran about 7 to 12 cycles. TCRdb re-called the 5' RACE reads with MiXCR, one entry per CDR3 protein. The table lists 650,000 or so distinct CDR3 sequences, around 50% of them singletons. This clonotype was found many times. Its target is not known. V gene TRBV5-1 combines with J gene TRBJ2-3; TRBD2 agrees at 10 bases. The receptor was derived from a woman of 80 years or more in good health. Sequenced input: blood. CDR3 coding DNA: TGCGCCAGCAGCCTGACAGCGGGAGGGCCGTTTGCTACGCAGTATTTT. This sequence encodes CASSLTAGGPFATQYF.